This TCR beta chain is drawn from a study of OX40 agonist ivuxolimab in advanced cancers. The CDR3 contains 14 residues. CDR1 SGHDN and CDR2 FVKESK come from the germline V gene. Between the trimmed V and J ends, which lost 4 bases and 1 base, there was a span of 10 bases. Clones were sequenced by immunoSEQ multiplex PCR, and TCRdb holds only the in-frame ones, with some missing. The table includes tens of thousands of clones, roughly 78% detected once. Sample: CD4+ or CD8+ T cells sorted from blood, taken in a trial of the OX40 agonist ivuxolimab. The genes are TRBV14 and TRBJ2-5; maybe TRBD1 (6 bases). The TCR comes from an adult with an advanced solid tumor such as melanoma, head and neck, liver or kidney cancer. The CDR3 nucleotides are TGTGCCAGCAGCCGGAACAGGGCCCAAGAGACCCAGTACTTC. This codes for CASSRNRAQETQYF.